This TCR beta chain was recorded in a study of T-cell reconstitution after alpha-beta-depleted transplantation in children. Preparation of the TCRbeta library was carried out with unique molecular identifiers. TCRdb analysed the PCR reads with MiXCR anew, one entry per CDR3 protein. The table includes 420,000 or so distinct CDR3 sequences, about a tenth detected once. The CDR3 is 16 residues long. V shed 0 bases and J shed 2 bases, with 14 bases lying between them. Looked up from germline, CDR1 is SGHRS and CDR2 is YFSETQ. This clonotype has just a few counts. The chain has TRBV5-1 and TRBJ2-5, with D possibly TRBD2 on 5 matching bases. The sequence came from a human donor who donated a stem cell graft to a child with acute myeloid leukemia. The sequencing used PBMCs from the stem cell graft donor, collected from the stem cell graft. The CDR3 region has the DNA TGCGCCAGCAGCTTGGCCGGGATAGCCGTTCAAGAGACCCAGTACTTC. This translates into CASSLAGIAVQETQYF.